These 20 T cell receptor beta chains share one sample of origin, sequenced in a study of OX40 agonist ivuxolimab in advanced cancers. Repertoires were generated with immunoSEQ multiplex PCR, while TCRdb's copy carries only in-frame clones and drops some. The table shows around 63,000 clones, with roughly nine tenths occurring only once. Sequenced material: CD4+ or CD8+ T cells sorted from blood, taken in a trial of the OX40 agonist ivuxolimab. Source of these receptors: an adult with an advanced solid tumor such as melanoma, head and neck, liver or kidney cancer.

Comment on this clone: Sequence at one end of the junction differs from germline and may be a read error. The rearrangement uses TRBV28 and TRBJ2-5; TRBD1 agrees at 7 bases. The CDR3 loop spans 12 amino acids. CDR1 is MDHEN, CDR2 SYDVKM, per germline. Here the CDR3 DNA reads TGTGCCAGCAGTTTAGAGGGACAGACGCAGTACTTC. Translating it yields CASSLEGQTQYF.

The J gene is TRBJ2-5, the V gene TRBV2; weak D call: TRBD1 (6 bases). Judging by the DNA end, TRBJ2-7 fits better; the J call may be wrong. The germline gives CDR1 SNHLY, CDR2 FYNNEI. This CDR3 contains 15 residues. The DNA for the CDR3 is TGTGCCAGCAGCTCCTCTGCGGACAGCTCCTACGAGCAGTACTTC. This gives the protein CASSSSADSSYEQYF.

The chain joins TRBV5-1 to TRBJ1-4; perhaps TRBD1 as D (6 bases). CDR3 size: 16 residues. Germline CDR1 is SGHRS and CDR2 is YFSETQ. The V and J ends lost 1 base and 3 bases respectively, with 13 bases between them. The CDR3 is CASSLSGAYANEKLFF. CDR3 nucleotides: TGCGCCAGCAGCTTGTCAGGGGCTTATGCTAATGAAAAACTGTTTTTT.

The chain is built from TRBV27 and TRBJ2-7, with TRBD2 matching 7 bases. Germline values: CDR1 MNHEY, CDR2 SMNVEV (reference sequence). After removal of 2 bases from V and 2 bases from J, the junction contained 3 bases not matched to a gene. CDR3 size: 14 residues. The CDR3 sequence: CASSLSAGAYEQYF. The DNA for the CDR3 is TGTGCCAGCAGTTTAAGCGCGGGGGCCTACGAGCAGTACTTC.

CDR3 nucleotide sequence: TGTGCCAGTAGAACAGGGTCGACTCAGCCCCAGCATTTT. It is translated as CASRTGSTQPQHF. The chain has TRBV19 and TRBJ1-5, with TRBD1 as a possible D gene (6 bases). Germline V gene lookup returns CDR1 LNHDA and CDR2 SQIVND (reference sequence). V lost 6 bases and J lost 6, with 12 bases in between. CDR3 length: 13 residues.

This chain uses TRBV14 with TRBJ1-2, with D hard to call. Germline CDR1 is SGHDN and CDR2 is FVKESK. V was shortened by 5 bases and J by 0 bases, with 19 bases between the two germline ends. The CDR3 runs to 17 residues. Here the CDR3 reads CASSELPGRWANYGYTF. As DNA, the CDR3 is TGTGCCAGCAGCGAGCTCCCAGGCAGGTGGGCTAACTATGGCTACACCTTC.

The CDR3 reads CASSLVGSGREDTGELFF. The DNA of the CDR3 is TGCGCCAGCAGCTTGGTTGGTAGCGGGAGGGAAGACACCGGGGAGCTGTTTTTT. The chain carries TRBV5-1 and TRBJ2-2; TRBD2 agrees at 11 bases. CDR1 SGHRS and CDR2 YFSETQ come from the germline V gene. V trimming: 0 bases; J trimming: 3 bases; junction bases outside the gene matches: 7. This CDR3 has 18 amino acids.

The chain uses TRBV7-9 and TRBJ2-1; D is unresolved. CDR1 is SEHNR and CDR2 is FQNEAQ in the germline V gene (reference sequence). V lost 5 bases, J lost 7 bases, and 12 bases lay in between. There are 13 residues in the CDR3. CDR3 sequence reads: CASSPDWVNEQFF. CDR3 nucleotide sequence: TGTGCCAGCAGCCCTGATTGGGTTAATGAGCAGTTCTTC.

This clone was counted once. The chain recombines TRBV11-2 with TRBJ1-1; a weak D match, TRBD1 (6 bases). CDR1 and CDR2 (germline): SGHAT, FQNNGV. V was clipped by 5 bases and J by 1 base, with 23 bases between them. This CDR3 is built from 18 residues. The CDR3 spells CASSIQALRGYRNTEAFF. The CDR3 coding sequence is TGTGCCAGCAGCATCCAGGCCCTCAGGGGCTACAGGAACACTGAAGCTTTCTTT.

V and J are TRBV7-2 and TRBJ1-1, with a tentative D call TRBD1 (6 bases). V lost 5 bases and J 8 bases, leaving 18 bases between the germline ends. Germline assignment: CDR1 SGHTA and CDR2 FQGNSA. The length of the CDR3 is 14 residues. CDR3 bases: TGTGCCAGCAGCCTATACGGGACACCCCCCGAAGCTTTCTTT. It encodes CASSLYGTPPEAFF. Drawing the rest from reference TRBV7-2 and TRBJ1-1, the complete variable domain is GAGVSQSPSNKVTEKGKDVELRCDPISGHTALYWYRQSLGQGLEFLIYFQGNSAPDKSGLPSDRFSAERTGGSVSTLTIQRTQQEDSAVYLCASSLYGTPPEAFFGQGTRLTVV.

J is TRBJ1-4 and V is TRBV18, with a weak D call TRBD1 (6 bases). The germline V and J ends were trimmed by 1 base and 4 bases, with 10 bases remaining between them. CDR1 and CDR2 from the germline V gene are KGHSH and LQKENI. CDR3 length: 15 amino acids. The chain's CDR3 is CASSPQGGFNEKLFF. For the CDR3, the DNA is TGTGCCAGCTCACCACAGGGGGGCTTTAATGAAAAACTGTTTTTT.

Only a few counts were recorded for this clone. The V call is TRBV11-2, the J call TRBJ2-7, with a tentative D call TRBD2 (5 bases). This CDR3 comprises 15 residues. V was pared by 4 bases and J by 4 bases, with 17 bases between. Germline CDR1 reads SGHAT; CDR2 reads FQNNGV. CDR3 sequence: CASSSPLGGGYEQYF. The DNA of the CDR3 is TGTGCCAGCAGCTCCCCACTTGGCGGCGGGTACGAGCAGTACTTC.

V and J are TRBV19 and TRBJ2-5; TRBD1 is a possible D gene (6 bases). Germline lookup yields CDR1 LNHDA and CDR2 SQIVND (reference sequence). CDR3 length equals 13 residues. V gave up 8 bases and J gave up 5 bases, with 15 bases separating them. The CDR3 protein is CASGTGQTETQYF. CDR3 bases: TGTGCCAGTGGCACGGGACAAACTGAGACCCAGTACTTC.

J is TRBJ2-5 and V is TRBV19; tentatively, D is TRBD2 (6 bases). Germline CDR1 and CDR2: LNHDA and SQIVND (reference sequence). CDR3 length: 14 residues. Trimming left V 5 bases short and J 5 bases short, with 15 bases between. The CDR3 nucleotides read TGTGCCAGTAGTCTGAGACTAGTATGGGAGACCCAGTACTTC. Its protein product is CASSLRLVWETQYF. Supplemented by reference TRBV19 and TRBJ2-5, the full variable domain reads DGGITQSPKYLFRKEGQNVTLSCEQNLNHDAMYWYRQDPGQGLRLIYYSQIVNDFQKGDIAEGYSVSREKKESFPLTVTSAQKNPTAFYLCASSLRLVWETQYFGPGTRLLVL.

The genes are TRBV4-1 and TRBJ1-6, with 7 bases lining up with TRBD1. V lost 1 base to trimming and J lost 9 bases; unmatched junction nucleotides: 9. The germline CDR1 and CDR2 sequences are MGHRA and YSYEKL. The CDR3 runs to 16 residues. DNA for the CDR3: TGCGCCAGCAGCCAAGCTGATCGACAGGGTGGTTCACCCCTCCACTTT. Protein sequence: CASSQADRQGGSPLHF.

V gene TRBV7-9 combines with J gene TRBJ2-2; D is perhaps TRBD1 or TRBD2 (5 bases each). The CDR3 loop spans 14 amino acids. Per the germline V gene, CDR1 is SEHNR and CDR2 is FQNEAQ (reference sequence). Trimming removed 4 bases from V and 4 bases from J, with 10 bases in between. The CDR3 loop reads CASSSVGGTGELFF. The CDR3 bases are TGTGCCAGCAGCTCGGTTGGGGGCACCGGGGAGCTGTTTTTT. Full variable domain (missing parts from reference TRBV7-9 and TRBJ2-2): DTGVSQNPRHKITKRGQNVTFRCDPISEHNRLYWYRQTLGQGPEFLTYFQNEAQLEKSRLLSDRFSAERPKGSFSTLEIQRTEQGDSAMYLCASSSVGGTGELFFGEGSRLTVL.

The chain is built from TRBV11-2 and TRBJ2-7; 12 nucleotides match TRBD2. CDR1 and CDR2 from the germline V gene are SGHAT and FQNNGV. The CDR3 consists of 15 residues. Germline trimming cut 5 bases from V and 2 bases from J; bases unmatched to any gene: 4. CDR3 sequence (DNA): TGTGCCAGCAGCACCCGACTAGCGGGGGCCTACGAGCAGTACTTC. Its protein is CASSTRLAGAYEQYF.

CDR3 amino acids: CSVAALYRTEAFF. Here the CDR3 DNA reads TGCAGCGTCGCCGCCTTGTACAGGACTGAAGCTTTCTTT. The chain is built from TRBV29-1 and TRBJ1-1; D might be TRBD1 (5 bases). Germline assignment: CDR1 SQVTM and CDR2 ANQGSEA. The CDR3 contains 13 residues. V was trimmed by 6 bases and J by 5 bases, leaving 16 bases between them.

This clone was counted a single time. V usage is TRBV7-2 and J usage is TRBJ2-1; weak D call: TRBD2 (5 bases). This CDR3 spans 14 amino acids. The germline V gene has CDR1 SGHTA and CDR2 FQGNSA. With 5 bases removed from V and 4 bases from J, the gap between germline ends came to 12 bases. The CDR3 spells CASSLGVLYNEQFF. In nucleotides, the CDR3 is TGTGCCAGCAGCCTCGGGGTCCTTTACAATGAGCAGTTCTTC.

This clone was picked up one time. V is TRBV10-3 and J is TRBJ1-1, with D perhaps TRBD1 (5 bases). The CDR3 spans 15 residues. The V and J ends lost 0 bases and 10 bases respectively, with 18 bases between them. In germline, CDR1 is ENHRY, CDR2 SYGVKD. The CDR3 here is CAISESNSEGLRAFF. The CDR3 DNA sequence: TGTGCCATCAGTGAGTCCAACTCAGAGGGGCTGAGAGCTTTCTTT.